The 7 T cell receptor beta chains given below trace back to one sample, sequenced in a study of blood T cell repertoires in COVID-19 (TCRdb year 2020). Libraries were prepared through the immunoSEQ multiplex PCR assay. Held by TCRdb, this immuneACCESS table contains in-frame sequences only and omits some clones. Under half of the omission traces to an unresolved V gene where checked; the cause of the rest is unknown. The sample includes approximately 160,000 clones, with around 80% observed a single time. In total, the top ten clones hold roughly 20% of the sample. Sequences were obtained from peripheral blood. The receptors were sampled from a woman of 80 years or more with acute or convalescent COVID-19.

This clone came up once. V gene TRBV6-4 combines with J gene TRBJ1-1, with 10 positions matching TRBD1. Germline CDR1 and CDR2: MRHNA and SNTAGT. With 7 bases clipped from V and 1 base from J, the junction kept 18 bases outside the gene matches. The CDR3 totals 19 residues. Here the CDR3 DNA reads TGTGCCAGCACAATGGGGACAGGGGCAGAGAGGAATGCGAACACTGAAGCTTTCTTT. It is translated as CASTMGTGAERNANTEAFF.

The CDR3 sequence is CASSHRGRETQYF. CDR3 nucleotide sequence: TGTGCCAGCAGCCACCGCGGGCGAGAGACCCAGTACTTC. The rearrangement uses TRBV3-1 (or the pseudogene TRBV3-2) and TRBJ2-5, with a weak D call TRBD2 (5 bases). Germline V lookup: CDR1 LGHDT, CDR2 YNNKEL (reference sequence). The V gene lost 3 bases and the J gene lost 4 bases, with 9 bases spanning the gap. The CDR3 consists of 13 residues.

The CDR3 sequence: CASSVWQVTGELFF. DNA for the CDR3: TGTGCCAGCAGCGTATGGCAGGTGACCGGGGAGCTGTTTTTT. The genes are TRBV9 and TRBJ2-2; no clear D. The length of the CDR3 is 14 residues. V shed 1 base and J shed 5 bases, with 9 bases lying between them. The germline CDR1 and CDR2 sequences are SGDLS and YYNGEE.

The rearrangement links TRBV5-1 to TRBJ2-7; TRBD1 agrees at 8 bases. The CDR3 is 17 amino acids. The germline V gene encodes CDR1 SGHRS and CDR2 YFSETQ. After removal of 4 bases from V and 0 bases from J, the junction contained 12 bases not matched to a gene. This CDR3 reads CASSLSGQARSSYEQYF. As DNA, the CDR3 is TGCGCCAGCAGCCTATCGGGACAGGCCAGGAGCTCCTACGAGCAGTACTTC.

The chain combines TRBV27 with TRBJ1-5; perhaps TRBD1 as D (6 bases). The germline V and J ends were trimmed by 5 bases and 0 bases, with 14 bases remaining between them. The germline V gene encodes CDR1 MNHEY and CDR2 SMNVEV (reference sequence). CDR3 length: 16 residues. The CDR3 sequence: CASSPKTGYSNQPQHF. The CDR3 DNA reads TGTGCCAGCAGTCCCAAGACAGGTTATAGCAATCAGCCCCAGCATTTT.

The chain is built from TRBV14 and TRBJ2-7; 8 nucleotides line up with TRBD1. The germline V gene encodes CDR1 SGHDN and CDR2 FVKESK. V lost 1 base and J lost 2; bases outside the gene matches: 13. There are 18 residues in the CDR3. As DNA, the CDR3 is TGTGCCAGCAGCCAAGCACCCACCGGGACAGGACTTACCTACGAGCAGTACTTC. Its translation is CASSQAPTGTGLTYEQYF.

This CDR3 is CASRENQGQFNQPQHF. The CDR3 DNA is TGTGCCAGCAGAGAGAATCAGGGACAGTTCAATCAGCCCCAGCATTTT. The chain couples TRBV2 to TRBJ1-5; the match to TRBD1 covers 7 bases. Losses at the gene ends were 6 bases for V and 3 bases for J; bases not matched to a gene: 11. Germline lookup yields CDR1 SNHLY and CDR2 FYNNEI. The CDR3 totals 16 residues.